This T cell receptor beta chain was captured by sequencing in a study of blood T cell repertoires in COVID-19. Trimming cost V 2 bases and J 5 bases; bases outside gene matches: 10. This CDR3 has 17 amino acids. Germline CDR1 WSHSY, CDR2 SAAADI. As handled by the study authors: Quantification of nucleated cells was approximated via reference gene primer amplification. Sequencing used immunoSEQ multiplex PCR; TCRdb keeps in-frame clones, though not all of them. V and J calls and clone size follow that table, whereas D and trimming were derived from the DNA. Here the sample spans approximately 110,000 clones, 80% to 95% being singletons.

Input material: peripheral blood. The genes are TRBV10-2 and TRBJ2-5; TRBD2 agrees at 11 bases. The receptor was derived from a man in his forties or fifties with COVID-19, enrolled during active disease. The CDR3 loop is CASSEPTSGTRFETQYF. The CDR3 DNA is TGCGCCAGCAGTGAGCCGACTAGCGGGACGCGATTCGAGACCCAGTACTTC.